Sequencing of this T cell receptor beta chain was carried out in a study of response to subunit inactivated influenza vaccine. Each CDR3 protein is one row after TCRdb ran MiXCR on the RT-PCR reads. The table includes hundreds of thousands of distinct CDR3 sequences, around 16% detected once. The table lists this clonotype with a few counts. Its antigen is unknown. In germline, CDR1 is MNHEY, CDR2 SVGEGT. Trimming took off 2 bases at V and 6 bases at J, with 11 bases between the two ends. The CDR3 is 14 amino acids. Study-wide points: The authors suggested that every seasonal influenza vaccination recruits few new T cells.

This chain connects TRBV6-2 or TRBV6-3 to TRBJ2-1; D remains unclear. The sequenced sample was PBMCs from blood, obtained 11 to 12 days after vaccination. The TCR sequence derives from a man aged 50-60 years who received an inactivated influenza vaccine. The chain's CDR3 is CASSYGVEPNEQFF. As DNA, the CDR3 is TGTGCCAGCAGTTACGGAGTCGAACCCAATGAGCAGTTCTTC.